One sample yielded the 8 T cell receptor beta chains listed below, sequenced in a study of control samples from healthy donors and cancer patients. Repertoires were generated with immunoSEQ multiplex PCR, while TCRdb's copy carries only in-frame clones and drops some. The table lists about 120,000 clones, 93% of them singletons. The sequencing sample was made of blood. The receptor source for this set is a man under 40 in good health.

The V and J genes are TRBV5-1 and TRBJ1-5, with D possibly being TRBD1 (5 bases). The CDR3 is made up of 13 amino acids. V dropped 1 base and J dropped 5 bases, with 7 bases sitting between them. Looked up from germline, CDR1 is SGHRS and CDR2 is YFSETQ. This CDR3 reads CASSLMGDQPQHF. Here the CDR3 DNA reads TGCGCCAGCAGCTTGATGGGGGATCAGCCCCAGCATTTT.

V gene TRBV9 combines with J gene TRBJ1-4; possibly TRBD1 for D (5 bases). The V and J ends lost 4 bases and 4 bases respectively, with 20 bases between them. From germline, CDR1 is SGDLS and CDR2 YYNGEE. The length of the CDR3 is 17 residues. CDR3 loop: CASSPRGGSRGNEKLFF. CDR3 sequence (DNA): TGTGCCAGCAGCCCCCGGGGGGGGTCCCGAGGTAATGAAAAACTGTTTTTT.

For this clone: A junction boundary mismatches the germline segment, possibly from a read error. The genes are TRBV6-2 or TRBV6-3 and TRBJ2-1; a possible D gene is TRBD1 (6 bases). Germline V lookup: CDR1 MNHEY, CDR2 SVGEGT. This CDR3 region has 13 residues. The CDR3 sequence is CASSPQGHPRMLF. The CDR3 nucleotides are TGTGCCAGCAGCCCTCAGGGGCACCCTAGGATGCTCTTC.

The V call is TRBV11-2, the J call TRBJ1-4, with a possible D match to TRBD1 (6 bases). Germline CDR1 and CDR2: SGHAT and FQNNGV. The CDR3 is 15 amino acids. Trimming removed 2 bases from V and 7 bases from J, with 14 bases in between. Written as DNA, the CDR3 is TGTGCCAGCAGCTTATATCAGGGGTCCGGTGAAAAACTGTTTTTT. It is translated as CASSLYQGSGEKLFF. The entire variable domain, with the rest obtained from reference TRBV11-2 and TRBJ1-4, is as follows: EAGVAQSPRYKIIEKRQSVAFWCNPISGHATLYWYQQILGQGPKLLIQFQNNGVVDDSQLPKDRFSAERLKGVDSTLKIQPAKLEDSAVYLCASSLYQGSGEKLFFGSGTQLSVL.

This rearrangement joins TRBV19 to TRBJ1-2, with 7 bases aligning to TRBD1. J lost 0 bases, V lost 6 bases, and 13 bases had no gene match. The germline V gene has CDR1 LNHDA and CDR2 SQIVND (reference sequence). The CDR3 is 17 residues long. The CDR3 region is CASRLDREGTANYGYTF. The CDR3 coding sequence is TGTGCCAGTAGGCTCGACAGGGAAGGGACGGCTAACTATGGCTACACCTTC. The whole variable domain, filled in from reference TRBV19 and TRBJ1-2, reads DGGITQSPKYLFRKEGQNVTLSCEQNLNHDAMYWYRQDPGQGLRLIYYSQIVNDFQKGDIAEGYSVSREKKESFPLTVTSAQKNPTAFYLCASRLDREGTANYGYTFGSGTRLTVV.

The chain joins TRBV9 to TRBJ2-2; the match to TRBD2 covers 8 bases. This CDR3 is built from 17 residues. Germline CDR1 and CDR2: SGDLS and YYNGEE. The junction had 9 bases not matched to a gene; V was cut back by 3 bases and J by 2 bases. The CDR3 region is CASSGTGTRYNTGELFF. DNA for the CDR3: TGTGCCAGCAGCGGCACCGGGACTAGGTATAACACCGGGGAGCTGTTTTTT.

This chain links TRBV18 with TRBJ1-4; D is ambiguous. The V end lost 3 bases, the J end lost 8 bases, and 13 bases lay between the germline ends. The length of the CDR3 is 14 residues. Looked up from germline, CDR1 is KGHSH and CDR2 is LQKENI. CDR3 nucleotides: TGTGCCAGCTCACCGGGTAGGCTGGACGAAAAACTGTTTTTT. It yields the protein CASSPGRLDEKLFF.

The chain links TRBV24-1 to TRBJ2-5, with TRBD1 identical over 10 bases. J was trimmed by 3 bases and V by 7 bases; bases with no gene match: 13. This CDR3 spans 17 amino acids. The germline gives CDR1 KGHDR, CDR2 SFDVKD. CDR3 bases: TGTGCCACCAGACCACAAGCCGGGACAGGGGAGAAAGAGACCCAGTACTTC. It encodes CATRPQAGTGEKETQYF.